One sample yielded the 11 T cell receptor beta chains listed below, sequenced in a study of shared clonotypes between healthy human individuals. Profiled with immunoSEQ multiplex PCR; TCRdb holds only in-frame clones, not every one. The data contain around 2.5 million clones, roughly 93% of them seen just once; the ten biggest clones take up around 0.4%. Sequences were obtained from naive CD4+ T cells from PBMCs. The subset here: CD45RA+ positively selected. These receptors originate from a man aged 18 to 30 in good health. Some clones in this sample may be carry-over from other donors' samples.

The chain uses TRBV7-9 and TRBJ1-4; the D gene is possibly TRBD1 (5 bases). V was cut by 5 bases and J by 4 bases, with 17 bases left in between. CDR1 is SEHNR, CDR2 FQNEAQ, per germline (reference sequence). The CDR3 is 16 amino acids. Here the CDR3 DNA reads TGTGCCAGCAGCCGCGGACACTTAAGTTTTAATGAAAAACTGTTTTTT. Translated, it gives CASSRGHLSFNEKLFF.

This rearrangement joins TRBV7-2 to TRBJ2-3; 9 positions agree with TRBD2. Germline V CDR1 and CDR2: SGHTA, FQGNSA. This CDR3 comprises 17 residues. V was clipped by 5 bases and J by 9 bases; unmatched bases: 18. The CDR3 is CASSPSTSGYLPGTQYF. CDR3 nucleotides: TGTGCCAGCAGCCCCTCGACTAGCGGCTACTTACCGGGAACGCAGTATTTT.

This clone was observed a single time. V usage is TRBV4-2 and J usage is TRBJ2-3; 11 nucleotides line up with TRBD2. The CDR3 runs to 18 residues. Germline CDR1 and CDR2: LGHNA and YNFKEQ. The J segment lost 3 bases and the V segment lost 2 bases, leaving 10 bases of the junction unmatched. The CDR3 DNA sequence: TGTGCCAGCAGCCAACCCGGGACTAGCGGAGGGAGGACAGATACGCAGTATTTT. It codes for CASSQPGTSGGRTDTQYF.

This chain uses TRBV7-9 with TRBJ2-1; possible D gene TRBD1, 7 bases. Trimming stripped 3 bases from V and 9 bases from J, with 15 bases between. The CDR3 totals 14 residues. CDR1 and CDR2 (germline): SEHNR, FQNEAQ (reference sequence). In DNA form, the CDR3 reads TGTGCCAGCAGCTTTTTGGAGGGGGCGCGTGAGCAGTTCTTC. Its translation is CASSFLEGAREQFF.

The genes are TRBV4-1 and TRBJ1-3; D perhaps matches TRBD1 (5 bases). Germline loops: CDR1 MGHRA, CDR2 YSYEKL. V lost 4 bases and J 1 base, leaving 14 bases between the germline ends. The CDR3 totals 16 residues. The CDR3 here is CASSPGSGFSGNTIYF. The CDR3 DNA follows: TGCGCCAGCAGCCCAGGGAGCGGCTTTTCTGGAAACACCATATATTTT.

The chain carries TRBV11-1 and TRBJ1-2; TRBD1 matches at 7 bases. This CDR3 is built from 15 residues. Germline trimming cut 5 bases from V and 4 bases from J; bases unmatched to any gene: 10. The germline V gene has CDR1 SGHAT and CDR2 FQDESV (reference sequence). The CDR3 nucleotides are TGTGCCAGCAGCCCCAACCCGACAGGGTCCTATGGCTACACCTTC. Protein: CASSPNPTGSYGYTF.

The chain uses TRBV27 and TRBJ2-2, with D maybe TRBD2 (6 bases). V lost 2 bases and J lost 3, with 13 bases in between. The CDR3 runs 16 residues. Germline-derived CDR1 and CDR2 are MNHEY and SMNVEV (reference sequence). DNA for the CDR3: TGTGCCAGCAGTTTACTAGCGTGGGGGGACACCGGGGAGCTGTTTTTT. It encodes CASSLLAWGDTGELFF.

This clone was seen a single time. The chain recombines TRBV6-1 with TRBJ1-5; 7 bases match TRBD1. The CDR3 runs 13 residues. CDR1 MNHNS and CDR2 SASEGT come from the germline V gene. Unmatched junction bases numbered 0, after V lost 5 bases and J lost 2 bases. The CDR3 DNA follows: TGTGCCAGCAGTACAGGGGGCAATCAGCCCCAGCATTTT. Translating it yields CASSTGGNQPQHF.

The V call is TRBV28, the J call TRBJ2-7; D ambiguous. Deletions cut 2 bases from V and 7 bases from J, with 6 bases between. The germline CDR1 and CDR2 sequences are MDHEN and SYDVKM. This CDR3 is 11 amino acids long. Here the CDR3 reads CASSLTSEQYF. CDR3 nucleotide sequence: TGTGCCAGCAGTTTAACATCTGAGCAGTACTTC.

This clone was counted once. The J gene is TRBJ1-6, the V gene TRBV30; D is unresolved. Germline lookup yields CDR1 GTSNPN and CDR2 SVGIG (reference sequence). V dropped 4 bases and J dropped 4 bases, with 11 bases sitting between them. The CDR3 has 14 residues. The CDR3 nucleotides are TGTGCCTGGACCGCCGGGGTTTATAATTCACCCCTCCACTTT. Amino acid sequence: CAWTAGVYNSPLHF.

V gene TRBV5-1 combines with J gene TRBJ1-3; D is possibly TRBD1 (5 bases). The CDR3 totals 14 residues. V lost 3 bases to trimming and J lost 2 bases, with 9 bases between them. CDR1 SGHRS and CDR2 YFSETQ come from the germline V gene. CDR3 region: CASSWGIPGNTIYF. CDR3 nucleotide sequence: TGCGCCAGCAGCTGGGGGATACCTGGAAACACCATATATTTT.